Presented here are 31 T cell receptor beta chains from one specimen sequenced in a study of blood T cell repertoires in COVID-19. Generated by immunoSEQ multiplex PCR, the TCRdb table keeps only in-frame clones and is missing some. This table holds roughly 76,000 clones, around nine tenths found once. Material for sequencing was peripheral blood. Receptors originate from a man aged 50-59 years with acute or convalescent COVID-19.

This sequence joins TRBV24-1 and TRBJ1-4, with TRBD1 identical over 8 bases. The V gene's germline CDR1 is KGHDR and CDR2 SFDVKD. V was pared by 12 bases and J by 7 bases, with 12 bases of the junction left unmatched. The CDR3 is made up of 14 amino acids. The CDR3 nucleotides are TGTGCCGCGGGGTCGGGACAGGAAGGTGAAAAACTGTTTTTT. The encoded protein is CAAGSGQEGEKLFF.

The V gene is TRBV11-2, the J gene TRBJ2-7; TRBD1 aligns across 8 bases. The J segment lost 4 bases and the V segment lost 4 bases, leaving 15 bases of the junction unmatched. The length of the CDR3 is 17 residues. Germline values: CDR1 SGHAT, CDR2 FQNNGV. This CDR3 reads CASSSSRDRWRRYEQYF. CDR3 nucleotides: TGTGCCAGCAGCTCGTCCCGGGACAGGTGGAGAAGGTACGAGCAGTACTTC.

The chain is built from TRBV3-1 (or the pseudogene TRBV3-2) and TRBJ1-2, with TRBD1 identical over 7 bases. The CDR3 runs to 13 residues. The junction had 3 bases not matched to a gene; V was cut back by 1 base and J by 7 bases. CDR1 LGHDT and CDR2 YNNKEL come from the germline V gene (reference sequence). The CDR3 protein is CASSQGGGPGYTF. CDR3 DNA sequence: TGTGCCAGCAGCCAAGGAGGGGGCCCTGGCTACACCTTC.

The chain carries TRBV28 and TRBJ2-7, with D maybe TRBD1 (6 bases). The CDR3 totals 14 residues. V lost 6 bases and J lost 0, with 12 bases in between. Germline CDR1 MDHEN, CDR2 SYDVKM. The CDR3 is CASRVDRSSYEQYF. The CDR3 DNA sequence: TGTGCCAGCAGGGTAGACAGGAGCTCCTACGAGCAGTACTTC.

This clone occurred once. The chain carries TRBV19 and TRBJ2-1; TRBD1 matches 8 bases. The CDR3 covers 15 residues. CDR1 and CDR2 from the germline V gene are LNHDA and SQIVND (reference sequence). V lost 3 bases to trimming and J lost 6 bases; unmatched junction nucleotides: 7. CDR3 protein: CASSISGQGTNEQFF. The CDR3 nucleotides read TGTGCCAGTAGTATTTCCGGACAGGGTACCAATGAGCAGTTCTTC.

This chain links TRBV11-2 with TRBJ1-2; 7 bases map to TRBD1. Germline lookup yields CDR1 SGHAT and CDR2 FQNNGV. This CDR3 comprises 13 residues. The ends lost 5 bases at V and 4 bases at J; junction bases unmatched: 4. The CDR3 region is CASSPDRVYGYTF. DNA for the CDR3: TGTGCCAGCAGCCCCGACAGGGTCTATGGCTACACCTTC.

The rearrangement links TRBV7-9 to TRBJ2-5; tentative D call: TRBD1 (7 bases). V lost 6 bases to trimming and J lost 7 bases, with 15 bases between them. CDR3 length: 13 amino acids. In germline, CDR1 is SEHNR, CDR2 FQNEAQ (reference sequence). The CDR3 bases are TGTGCCAGCAGACGCGGACAGGAGGGGACCCAGTACTTC. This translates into CASRRGQEGTQYF. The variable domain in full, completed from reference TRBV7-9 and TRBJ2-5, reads DTGVSQNPRHKITKRGQNVTFRCDPISEHNRLYWYRQTLGQGPEFLTYFQNEAQLEKSRLLSDRFSAERPKGSFSTLEIQRTEQGDSAMYLCASRRGQEGTQYFGPGTRLLVL.

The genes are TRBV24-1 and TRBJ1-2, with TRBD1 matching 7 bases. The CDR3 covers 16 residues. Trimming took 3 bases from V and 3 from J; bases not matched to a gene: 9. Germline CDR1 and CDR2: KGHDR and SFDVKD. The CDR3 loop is CATSDAGTVADYGYTF. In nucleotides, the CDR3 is TGTGCCACCAGTGATGCGGGGACAGTCGCGGACTATGGCTACACCTTC.

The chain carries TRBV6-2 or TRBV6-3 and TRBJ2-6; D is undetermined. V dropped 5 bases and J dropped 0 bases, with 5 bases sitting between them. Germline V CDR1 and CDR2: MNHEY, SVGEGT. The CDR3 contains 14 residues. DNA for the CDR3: TGTGCCAGCAGTCTCCTCTCTGGGGCCAACGTCCTGACTTTC. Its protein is CASSLLSGANVLTF.

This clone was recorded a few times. The CDR3 reads CAGWTGFNEKLFF. CDR3 nucleotides: TGTGCCGGATGGACAGGATTTAATGAAAAACTGTTTTTT. The V call is TRBV30, the J call TRBJ1-4, with 7 positions matching TRBD1. Looked up from germline, CDR1 is GTSNPN and CDR2 is SVGIG (reference sequence). V trimming: 8 bases; J trimming: 4 bases; junction bases outside the gene matches: 7. This CDR3 has 13 amino acids.

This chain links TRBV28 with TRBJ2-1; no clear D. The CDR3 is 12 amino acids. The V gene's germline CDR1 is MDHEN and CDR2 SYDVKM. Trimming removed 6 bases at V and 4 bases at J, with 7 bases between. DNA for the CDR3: TGTGCCAGCAGCCGAACATACAATGAGCAGTTCTTC. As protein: CASSRTYNEQFF. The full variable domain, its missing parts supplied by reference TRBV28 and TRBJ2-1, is DVKVTQSSRYLVKRTGEKVFLECVQDMDHENMFWYRQDPGLGLRLIYFSYDVKMKEKGDIPEGYSVSREKKERFSLILESASTNQTSMYLCASSRTYNEQFFGPGTRLTVL.

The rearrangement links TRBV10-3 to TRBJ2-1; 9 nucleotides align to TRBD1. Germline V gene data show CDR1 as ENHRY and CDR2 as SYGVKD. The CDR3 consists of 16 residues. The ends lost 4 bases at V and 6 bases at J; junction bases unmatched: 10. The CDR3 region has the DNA TGTGCCATCAGTGGCCCGCGGACAGGGGTGCTCAATGAGCAGTTCTTC. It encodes CAISGPRTGVLNEQFF.

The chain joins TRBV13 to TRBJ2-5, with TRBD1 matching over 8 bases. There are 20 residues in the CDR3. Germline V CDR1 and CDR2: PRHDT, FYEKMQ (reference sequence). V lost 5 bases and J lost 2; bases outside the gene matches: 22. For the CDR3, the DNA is TGTGCCAGCAGCGCGAGAACTAGGGGGACAGGAGGATCGCGTCAAGAGACCCAGTACTTC. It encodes CASSARTRGTGGSRQETQYF.

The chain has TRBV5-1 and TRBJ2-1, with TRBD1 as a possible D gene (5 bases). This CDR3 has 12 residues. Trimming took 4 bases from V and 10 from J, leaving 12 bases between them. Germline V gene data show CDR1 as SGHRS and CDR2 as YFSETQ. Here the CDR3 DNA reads TGCGCCAGCAGCGCAGGGCTAGGGGAGCAGTTCTTC. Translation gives CASSAGLGEQFF.

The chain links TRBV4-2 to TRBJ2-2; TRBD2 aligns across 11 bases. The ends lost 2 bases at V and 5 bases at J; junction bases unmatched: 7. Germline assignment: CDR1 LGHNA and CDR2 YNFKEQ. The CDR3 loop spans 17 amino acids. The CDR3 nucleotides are TGTGCCAGCAGCCAAACCAAACGGACTAGCGGGACCGGGGAGCTGTTTTTT. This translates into CASSQTKRTSGTGELFF.

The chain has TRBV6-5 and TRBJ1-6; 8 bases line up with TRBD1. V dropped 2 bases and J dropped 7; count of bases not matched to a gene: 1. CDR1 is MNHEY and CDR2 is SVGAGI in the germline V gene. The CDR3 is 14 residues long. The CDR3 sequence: CASSYPGGNSPLHF. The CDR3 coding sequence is TGTGCCAGCAGTTACCCAGGGGGCAATTCACCCCTCCACTTT.

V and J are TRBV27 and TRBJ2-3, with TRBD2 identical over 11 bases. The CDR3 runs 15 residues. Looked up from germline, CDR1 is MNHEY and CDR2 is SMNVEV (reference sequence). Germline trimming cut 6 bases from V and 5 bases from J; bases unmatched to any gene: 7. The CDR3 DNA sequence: TGTGCCAGCAGGACGACTAGCGGGACGGTAGATACGCAGTATTTT. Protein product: CASRTTSGTVDTQYF.

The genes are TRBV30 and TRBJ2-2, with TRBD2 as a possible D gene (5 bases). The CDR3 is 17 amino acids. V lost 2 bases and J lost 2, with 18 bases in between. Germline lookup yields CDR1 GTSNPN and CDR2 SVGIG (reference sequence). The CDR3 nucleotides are TGTGCCTGGAGTCCCAGAGGGCGGAGTCTAAACACCGGGGAGCTGTTTTTT. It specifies CAWSPRGRSLNTGELFF.

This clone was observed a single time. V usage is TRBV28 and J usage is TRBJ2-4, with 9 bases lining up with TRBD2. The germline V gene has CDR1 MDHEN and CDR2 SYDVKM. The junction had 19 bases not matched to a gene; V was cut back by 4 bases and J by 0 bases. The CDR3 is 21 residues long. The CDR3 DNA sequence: TGTGCCAGCAGTTCCCCGGTTGGTAGCGGGAGTAGGGAACTAGCCAAAAACATTCAGTACTTC. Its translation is CASSSPVGSGSRELAKNIQYF.

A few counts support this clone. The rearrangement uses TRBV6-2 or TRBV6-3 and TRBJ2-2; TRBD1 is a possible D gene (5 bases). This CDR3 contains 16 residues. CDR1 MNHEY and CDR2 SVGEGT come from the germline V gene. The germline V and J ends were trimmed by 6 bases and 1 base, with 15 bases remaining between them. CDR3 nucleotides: TGTGCCAGCAGCCCGTATGGGGCGAGGAACACCGGGGAGCTGTTTTTT. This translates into CASSPYGARNTGELFF.

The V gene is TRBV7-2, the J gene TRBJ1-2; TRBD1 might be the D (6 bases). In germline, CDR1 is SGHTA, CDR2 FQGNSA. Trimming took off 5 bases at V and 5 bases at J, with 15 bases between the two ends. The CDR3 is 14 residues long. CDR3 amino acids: CASSPWGGTYGYTF. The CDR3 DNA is TGTGCCAGCAGCCCCTGGGGAGGGACATATGGCTACACCTTC.

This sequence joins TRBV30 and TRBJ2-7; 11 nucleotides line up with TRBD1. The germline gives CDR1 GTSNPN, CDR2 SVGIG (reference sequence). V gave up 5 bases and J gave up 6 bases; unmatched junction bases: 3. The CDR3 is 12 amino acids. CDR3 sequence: CAWSGTGGEQYF. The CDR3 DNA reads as TGTGCCTGGTCCGGGACAGGGGGCGAGCAGTACTTC.

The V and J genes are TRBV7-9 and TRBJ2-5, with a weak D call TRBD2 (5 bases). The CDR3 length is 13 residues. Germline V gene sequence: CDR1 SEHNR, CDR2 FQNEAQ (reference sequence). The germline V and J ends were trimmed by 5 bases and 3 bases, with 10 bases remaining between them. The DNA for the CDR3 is TGTGCCAGCAGCCTCTGGGGAGAAGAGACCCAGTACTTC. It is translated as CASSLWGEETQYF.

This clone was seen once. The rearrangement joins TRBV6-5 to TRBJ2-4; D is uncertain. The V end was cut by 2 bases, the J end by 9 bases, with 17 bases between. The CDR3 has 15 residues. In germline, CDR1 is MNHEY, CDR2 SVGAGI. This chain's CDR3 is CASSYLPRADGIQYF. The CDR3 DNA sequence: TGTGCCAGCAGTTACCTCCCTCGCGCGGATGGCATTCAGTACTTC.

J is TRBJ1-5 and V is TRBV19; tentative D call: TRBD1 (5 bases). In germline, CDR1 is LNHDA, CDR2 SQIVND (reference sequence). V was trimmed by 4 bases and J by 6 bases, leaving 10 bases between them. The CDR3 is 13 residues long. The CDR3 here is CASSKAQGQPQHF. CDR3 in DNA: TGTGCCAGTAGTAAGGCCCAGGGTCAGCCCCAGCATTTT.

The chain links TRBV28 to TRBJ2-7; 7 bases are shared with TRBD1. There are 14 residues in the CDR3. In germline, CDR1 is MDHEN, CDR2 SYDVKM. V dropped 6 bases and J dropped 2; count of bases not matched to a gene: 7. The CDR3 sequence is CASRHRGPPYEQYF. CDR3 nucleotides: TGTGCCAGCAGACACAGGGGTCCGCCCTACGAGCAGTACTTC. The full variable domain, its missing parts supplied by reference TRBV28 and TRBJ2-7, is DVKVTQSSRYLVKRTGEKVFLECVQDMDHENMFWYRQDPGLGLRLIYFSYDVKMKEKGDIPEGYSVSREKKERFSLILESASTNQTSMYLCASRHRGPPYEQYFGPGTRLTVT.

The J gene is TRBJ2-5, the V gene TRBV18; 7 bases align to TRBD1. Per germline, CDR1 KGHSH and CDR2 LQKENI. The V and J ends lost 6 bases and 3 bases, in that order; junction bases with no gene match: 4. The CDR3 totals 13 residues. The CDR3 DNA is TGTGCCAGCTCCCCGGGACAGAAAGAGACCCAGTACTTC. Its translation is CASSPGQKETQYF. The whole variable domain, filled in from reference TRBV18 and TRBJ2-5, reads NAGVMQNPRHLVRRRGQEARLRCSPMKGHSHVYWYRQLPEEGLKFMVYLQKENIIDESGMPKERFSAEFPKEGPSILRIQQVVRGDSAAYFCASSPGQKETQYFGPGTRLLVL.

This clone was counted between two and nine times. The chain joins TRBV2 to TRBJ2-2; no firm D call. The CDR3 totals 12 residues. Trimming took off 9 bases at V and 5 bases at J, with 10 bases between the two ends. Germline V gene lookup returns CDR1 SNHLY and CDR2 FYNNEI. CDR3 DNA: TGTGCCAGTCCCTGGCGGACCGGGGAGCTGTTTTTT. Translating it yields CASPWRTGELFF.

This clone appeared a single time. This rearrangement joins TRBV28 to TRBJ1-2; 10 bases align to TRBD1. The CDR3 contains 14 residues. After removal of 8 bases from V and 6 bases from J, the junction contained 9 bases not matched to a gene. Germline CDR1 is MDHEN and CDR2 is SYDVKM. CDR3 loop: CASGQGVNVDGYTF. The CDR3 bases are TGTGCCAGCGGACAGGGGGTCAACGTTGATGGCTACACCTTC.

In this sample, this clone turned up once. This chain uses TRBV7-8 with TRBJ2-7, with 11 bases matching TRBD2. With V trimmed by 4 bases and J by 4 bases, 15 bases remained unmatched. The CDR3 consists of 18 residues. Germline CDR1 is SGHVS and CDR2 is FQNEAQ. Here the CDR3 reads CASSSSTLAGGSRYEQYV. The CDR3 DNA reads TGTGCCAGCAGCTCGAGCACCCTAGCGGGGGGCTCAAGGTACGAGCAGTACGTC.

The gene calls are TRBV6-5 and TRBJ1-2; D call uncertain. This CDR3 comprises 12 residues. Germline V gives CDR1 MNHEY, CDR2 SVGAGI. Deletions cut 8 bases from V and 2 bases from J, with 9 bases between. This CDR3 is CASAGGNYGYTF. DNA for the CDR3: TGTGCCAGCGCGGGAGGAAACTATGGCTACACCTTC.